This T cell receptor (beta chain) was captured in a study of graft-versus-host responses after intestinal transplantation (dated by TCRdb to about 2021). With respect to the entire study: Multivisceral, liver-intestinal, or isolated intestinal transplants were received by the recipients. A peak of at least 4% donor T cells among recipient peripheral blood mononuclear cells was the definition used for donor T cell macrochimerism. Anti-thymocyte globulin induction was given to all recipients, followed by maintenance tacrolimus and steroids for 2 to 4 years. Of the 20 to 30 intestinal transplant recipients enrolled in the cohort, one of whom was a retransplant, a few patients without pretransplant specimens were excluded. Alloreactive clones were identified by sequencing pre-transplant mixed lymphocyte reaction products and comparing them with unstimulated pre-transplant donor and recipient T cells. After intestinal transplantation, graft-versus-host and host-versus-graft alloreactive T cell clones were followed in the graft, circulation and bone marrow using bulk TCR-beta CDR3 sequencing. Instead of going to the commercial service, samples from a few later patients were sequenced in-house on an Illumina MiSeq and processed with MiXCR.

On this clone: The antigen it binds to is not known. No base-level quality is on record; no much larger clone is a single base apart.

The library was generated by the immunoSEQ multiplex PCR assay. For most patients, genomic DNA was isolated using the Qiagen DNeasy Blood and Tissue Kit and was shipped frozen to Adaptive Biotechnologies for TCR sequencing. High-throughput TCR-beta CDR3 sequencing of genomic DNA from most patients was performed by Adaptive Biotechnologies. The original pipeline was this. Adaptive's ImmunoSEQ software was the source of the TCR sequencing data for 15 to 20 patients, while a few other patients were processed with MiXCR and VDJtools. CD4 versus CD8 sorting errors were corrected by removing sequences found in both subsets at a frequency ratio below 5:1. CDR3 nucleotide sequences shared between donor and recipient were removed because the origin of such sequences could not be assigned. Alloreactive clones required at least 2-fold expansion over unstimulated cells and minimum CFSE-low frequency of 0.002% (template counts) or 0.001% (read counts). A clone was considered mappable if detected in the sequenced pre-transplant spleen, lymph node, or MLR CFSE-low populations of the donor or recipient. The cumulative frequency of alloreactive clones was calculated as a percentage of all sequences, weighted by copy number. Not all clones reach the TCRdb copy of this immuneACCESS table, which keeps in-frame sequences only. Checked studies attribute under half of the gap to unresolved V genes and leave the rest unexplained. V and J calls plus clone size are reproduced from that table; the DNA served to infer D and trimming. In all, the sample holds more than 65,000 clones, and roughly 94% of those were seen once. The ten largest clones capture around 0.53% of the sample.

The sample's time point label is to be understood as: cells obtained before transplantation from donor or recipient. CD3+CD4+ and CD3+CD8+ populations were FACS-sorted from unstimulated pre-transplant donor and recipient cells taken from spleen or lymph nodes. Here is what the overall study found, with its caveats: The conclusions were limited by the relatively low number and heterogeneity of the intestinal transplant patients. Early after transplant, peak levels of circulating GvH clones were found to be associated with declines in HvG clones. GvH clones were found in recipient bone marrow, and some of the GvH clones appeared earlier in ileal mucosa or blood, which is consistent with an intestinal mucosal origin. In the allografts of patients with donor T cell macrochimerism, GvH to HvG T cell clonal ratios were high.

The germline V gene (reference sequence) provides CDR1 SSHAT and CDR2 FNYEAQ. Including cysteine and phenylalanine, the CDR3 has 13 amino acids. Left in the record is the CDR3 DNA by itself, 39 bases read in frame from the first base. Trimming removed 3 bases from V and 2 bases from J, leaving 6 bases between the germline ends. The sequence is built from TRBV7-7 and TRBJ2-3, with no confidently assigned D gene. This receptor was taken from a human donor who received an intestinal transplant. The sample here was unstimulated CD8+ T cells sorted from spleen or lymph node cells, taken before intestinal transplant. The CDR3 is CASSFGPTDTQYF. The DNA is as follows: TGTGCCAGCAGCTTCGGACCCACAGATACGCAGTATTTT.